This T cell receptor (beta chain) was sequenced in a study of cytomegalovirus exposure and HLA in healthy donors. Study conclusions and caveats: Prior analysis indicated that the majority of TCR beta V segments exhibited productivity approximately 90% or approximately 30% of the time. Rates of TCR association differed by HLA locus in a later analysis, with DRB1 highest and HLA-C lowest.

There are a few counts of this clone. Its antigen is undetermined. Germline V gives CDR1 SGHRS, CDR2 YFSETQ. The V and J ends lost 1 base and 0 bases respectively, with 13 bases between them. CDR3 length: 16 amino acids. PCR involved 60 Vbeta and 13 Jbeta primers. TCRdb's table, derived via immunoSEQ multiplex PCR, lists solely in-frame clones and lacks some. The data contain 180,000 or so clones, 65% to 85% of them singletons. Specimen: PBMCs. The TCR originated in a female donor in good health and CMV-seronegative. V and J are TRBV5-1 and TRBJ1-2; D gene ambiguous. CDR3 sequence (DNA): TGCGCCAGCAGCTTGAGTGGTATGGAGGCTAACTATGGCTACACCTTC. Protein: CASSLSGMEANYGYTF.